This TCR beta chain was found in a study of PD-L1 blockade in urothelial cancer. Specified time point: pretreatment peripheral blood. TCRdb's table, derived via immunoSEQ multiplex PCR, lists solely in-frame clones and lacks some. Of fewer than 65,000 clones detected, roughly nine tenths appear once; the ten largest clones hold roughly 14%. The CDR3 totals 14 residues. Trimming cost V 5 bases and J 9 bases, with 18 bases left between them. Germline assignment: CDR1 SGDLS and CDR2 YYNGEE. The sequencing here drew on PBMCs, taken around atezolizumab (anti-PD-L1) treatment. The chain carries TRBV9 and TRBJ2-1, with D possibly matching TRBD1 (5 bases). The receptor comes from a woman aged 55-70 years with urothelial cancer. The CDR3 here is CASRPTAGSTEQFF. The CDR3 coding sequence is TGTGCCAGCAGGCCCACCGCAGGGTCCACTGAGCAGTTCTTC.